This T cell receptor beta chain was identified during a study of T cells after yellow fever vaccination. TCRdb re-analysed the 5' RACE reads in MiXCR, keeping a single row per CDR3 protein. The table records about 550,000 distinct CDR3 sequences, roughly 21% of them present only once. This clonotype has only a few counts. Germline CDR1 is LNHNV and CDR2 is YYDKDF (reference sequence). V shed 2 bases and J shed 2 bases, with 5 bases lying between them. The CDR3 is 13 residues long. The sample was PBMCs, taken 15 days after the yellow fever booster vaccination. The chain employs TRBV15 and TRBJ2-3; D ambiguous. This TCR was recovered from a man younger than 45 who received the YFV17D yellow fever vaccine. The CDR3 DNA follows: TGTGCCACCAGCAGACCCGACACAGATACGCAGTATTTT. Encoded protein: CATSRPDTDTQYF.